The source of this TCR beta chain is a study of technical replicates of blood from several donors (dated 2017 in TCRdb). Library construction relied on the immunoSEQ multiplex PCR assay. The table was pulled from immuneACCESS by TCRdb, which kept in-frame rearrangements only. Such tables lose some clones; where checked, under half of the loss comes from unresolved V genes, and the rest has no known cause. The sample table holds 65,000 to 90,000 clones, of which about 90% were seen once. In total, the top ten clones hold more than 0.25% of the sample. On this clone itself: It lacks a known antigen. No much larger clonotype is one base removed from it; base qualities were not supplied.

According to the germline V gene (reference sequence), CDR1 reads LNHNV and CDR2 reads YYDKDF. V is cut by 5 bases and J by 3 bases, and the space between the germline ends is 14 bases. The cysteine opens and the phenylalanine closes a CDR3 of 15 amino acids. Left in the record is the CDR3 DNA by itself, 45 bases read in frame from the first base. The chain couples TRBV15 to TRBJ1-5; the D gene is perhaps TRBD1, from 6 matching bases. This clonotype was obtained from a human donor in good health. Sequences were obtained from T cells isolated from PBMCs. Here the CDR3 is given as CATSRGDTTNQPQHF. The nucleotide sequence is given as TGTGCCACCAGCCGGGGGGACACCACCAATCAGCCCCAGCATTTT.